This T cell receptor beta chain was documented in a study of PD-1 blockade in mismatch repair-deficient tumors. Losses at the gene ends were 5 bases for V and 7 bases for J; bases not matched to a gene: 11. The CDR3 loop spans 16 amino acids. Germline-derived CDR1 and CDR2 are SNHLY and FYNNEI. Three pembrolizumab responders had their TCRs sequenced. The table came from immunoSEQ multiplex PCR; TCRdb's copy has only in-frame clones and leaves some out. The sample includes about 66,000 clones, about 78% of them seen just once. This clone showed up just once. Here the sequenced sample was peripheral blood, taken 2 weeks after starting pembrolizumab. The V gene is TRBV2, the J gene TRBJ2-3; 11 nucleotides match TRBD2. The receptor was isolated from an adult with mismatch repair-deficient cancer. CDR3 bases: TGTGCCAGCAGTACCGGGATAGCGGGAGGGCCTAATACGCAGTATTTT. Translation: CASSTGIAGGPNTQYF.